The entry that follows covers one TCR beta chain sequence. This entry is derived from a study of shared T cell receptors in the human thymus. Here immunoSEQ multiplex PCR was the method, and the copy in TCRdb shows in-frame clones only, minus some. Of 650,000 to 950,000 clones listed, approximately 83% were seen once; the top ten hold approximately 0.01%. Trimming took 4 bases from V and 4 from J, leaving 14 bases between them. CDR3 length equals 16 residues. Germline assignment: CDR1 MDHEN and CDR2 SYDVKM. These records were also assigned to another study, of human thymus T cells.

This chain joins TRBV28 and TRBJ2-6; TRBD1 is a possible D gene (5 bases). The clonotype originates from a girl under three years old with a congenital heart defect. Sequencing used thymocytes. CDR3 in DNA: TGTGCCAGCAGTTCGACCCGACAGCTGGGGGCCAACGTCCTGACTTTC. This codes for CASSSTRQLGANVLTF.